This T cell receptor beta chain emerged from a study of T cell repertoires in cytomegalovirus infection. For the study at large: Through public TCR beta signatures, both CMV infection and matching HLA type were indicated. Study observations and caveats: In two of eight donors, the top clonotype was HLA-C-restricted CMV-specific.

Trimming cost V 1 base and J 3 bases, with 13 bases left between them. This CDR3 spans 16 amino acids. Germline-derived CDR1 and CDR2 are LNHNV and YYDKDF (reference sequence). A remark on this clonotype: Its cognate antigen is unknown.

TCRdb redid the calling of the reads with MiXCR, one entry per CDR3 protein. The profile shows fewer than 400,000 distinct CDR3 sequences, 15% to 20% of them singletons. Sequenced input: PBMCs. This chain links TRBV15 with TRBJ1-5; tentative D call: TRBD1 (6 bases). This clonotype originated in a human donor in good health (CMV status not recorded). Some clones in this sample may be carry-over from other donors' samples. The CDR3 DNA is TGTGCCACCAGCAGAGGAACCAGGGGTACCAATCAGCCCCAGCATTTT. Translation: CATSRGTRGTNQPQHF. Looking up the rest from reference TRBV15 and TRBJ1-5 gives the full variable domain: DAMVIQNPRYQVTQFGKPVTLSCSQTLNHNVMYWYQQKSSQAPKLLFHYYDKDFNNEADTPDNFQSRRPNTSFCFLDIRSPGLGDTAMYLCATSRGTRGTNQPQHFGDGTRLSIL.